This T cell receptor beta chain stems from a study of cytomegalovirus exposure and HLA in healthy donors. Findings and limits, study-wide: CMV serostatus was the sole immune exposure data available. Presence/absence comparisons presumed near-even sequencing depth among donors.

There are a few counts of this clone. The target antigen is unknown. Use of 60 Vbeta and 13 Jbeta primers characterized the PCR. In the authors' methods: A later analysis tallied tens of millions of unique TCR beta chains, approximately 10 million of them shared. Profiling relied on immunoSEQ multiplex PCR, and the TCRdb table lists in-frame clones only, not all of them. For V, J and clone size, that table is used; D and trimming come from the DNA. This sample has approximately 74,000 clones, with roughly 78% found just once. V shed 1 base and J 5 bases; nucleotides not matched to a gene: 4. This CDR3 is built from 15 residues. The V gene's germline CDR1 is ENHRY and CDR2 SYGVKD.

Sequenced input: PBMCs. The rearrangement uses TRBV10-3 and TRBJ2-1, with TRBD2 matching over 8 bases. This receptor was identified in a man in his forties in good health and CMV-seronegative. CDR3 residues: CAISEFVLADNEQFF. The CDR3 region has the DNA TGTGCCATCAGTGAGTTTGTACTAGCGGACAATGAGCAGTTCTTC.